This record concerns one T cell receptor (beta chain) sequence. The target antigen is unknown. The PCR used 60 Vbeta and 13 Jbeta primers. Assay: immunoSEQ multiplex PCR; the TCRdb copy retains only in-frame clones and omits some. The sample yields hundreds of thousands of clones, around 80% seen once. This entry comes from a study of cytomegalovirus exposure and HLA in healthy donors. General study points: Upon later analysis, HLA-associated TCR beta chains proved more clonally expanded than other, equally common chains. It was only CMV serostatus that was available as immune exposure information.

This TCR derives from a man younger than 30 in good health and CMV-seronegative. Sequencing input: PBMCs.

This CDR3 reads CASSLGLAGVNEQFF. Written as DNA, the CDR3 is TGCGCCAGCAGCCTGGGACTAGCGGGAGTCAATGAGCAGTTCTTC. The chain has TRBV5-1 and TRBJ2-1; 14 bases match TRBD2. The CDR3 totals 15 residues. J gave up 6 bases and V 4 bases, and 3 bases lay outside the gene matches. CDR1 and CDR2 from the germline V gene are SGHRS and YFSETQ.